The 17 T cell receptor beta chains in this list originate from one sample, sequenced in a study of T cells in localized non-small cell lung cancer. Method: immunoSEQ multiplex PCR; TCRdb's copy keeps in-frame clones and lacks some. The table has about 1,000 clones, 22% seen once. Source: normal lung tissue next to the tumor, taken before any cancer treatment. Source of these receptors: a woman aged 35-75 years with stage III lung adenocarcinoma.

In its sample, this clone is hyperexpanded. The chain has TRBV19 and TRBJ1-5; D uncertain. This CDR3 is built from 14 residues. Per germline, CDR1 LNHDA and CDR2 SQIVND (reference sequence). V was shortened by 1 base and J by 4 bases, with 8 bases between the two germline ends. The CDR3 DNA is TGTGCCAGTAGTATAGTTGCTTTGAATCAGCCCCAGCATTTT. Translated, it gives CASSIVALNQPQHF.

V gene TRBV6-8 combines with J gene TRBJ2-2; D is undetermined. This CDR3 is 13 amino acids long. Deletions cut 0 bases from V and 7 bases from J, with 6 bases between. Per the germline V gene, CDR1 is MNHGY and CDR2 is SAAAGT. CDR3 loop: CASSYSGFGELFF. Written as DNA, the CDR3 is TGTGCCAGCAGTTACTCGGGTTTCGGGGAGCTGTTTTTT.

This clone was observed a few times. V is TRBV11-3 and J is TRBJ1-1, with D possibly TRBD1 on 6 matching bases. This CDR3 comprises 14 residues. V was trimmed by 3 bases and J by 1 base, leaving 9 bases between them. Germline CDR1 is SGHNT and CDR2 is YENEEA. CDR3 sequence: CASSFDRKNTEAFF. Here the CDR3 DNA reads TGTGCCAGCAGCTTCGACAGGAAGAACACTGAAGCTTTCTTT. Together with reference TRBV11-3 and TRBJ1-1, the CDR3 gives the full variable domain: EAGVVQSPRYKIIEKKQPVAFWCNPISGHNTLYWYLQNLGQGPELLIRYENEEAVDDSQLPKDRFSAERLKGVDSTLKIQPAELGDSAVYLCASSFDRKNTEAFFGQGTRLTVV.

The J gene is TRBJ1-1, the V gene TRBV11-3; unclear D gene. Germline CDR1 reads SGHNT; CDR2 reads YENEEA. The CDR3 totals 14 residues. Deletions cut 3 bases from V and 3 bases from J, with 11 bases between. The CDR3 region is CASSFRAADTEAFF. The CDR3 nucleotides read TGTGCCAGCAGCTTTCGAGCGGCTGACACTGAAGCTTTCTTT.

This chain connects TRBV15 to TRBJ1-5; the D gene is possibly TRBD1 (5 bases). Looked up from germline, CDR1 is LNHNV and CDR2 is YYDKDF (reference sequence). This CDR3 is 16 amino acids long. Between the trimmed V and J ends, which lost 1 base and 1 base, there was a span of 11 bases. The CDR3 DNA reads TGTGCCACCAGCAGAGTAGGGGCGGAAAGCAATCAGCCCCAGCATTTT. Encoded protein: CATSRVGAESNQPQHF.

This clone was picked up a small number of times. The chain uses TRBV28 and TRBJ1-1; D is possibly TRBD1 (5 bases). This CDR3 spans 13 amino acids. Trimming left V 10 bases short and J 2 bases short, with 14 bases between. Germline V CDR1 and CDR2: MDHEN, SYDVKM. CDR3 nucleotides: TGTGCCACGGGGGGGAATCTCAACACTGAAGCTTTCTTT. This encodes CATGGNLNTEAFF.

In the case of this clone: The junction does not match germline at one end; this may be a read error. This chain uses TRBV6-8 with TRBJ1-1; 8 bases fit TRBD1. The germline gives CDR1 MNHGY, CDR2 SAAAGT. The CDR3 is 16 residues long. The DNA for the CDR3 is TGTGCCATCAGTACCGGACAGGGTAGAGGACACACTGAAGCTTTCTTT. Residues: CAISTGQGRGHTEAFF.

The CDR3 DNA reads TGCGCCAGCAGCTTGGCCTTGGACGGAAACACCATATATTTT. Translating gives CASSLALDGNTIYF. This chain joins TRBV5-1 and TRBJ1-3; D uncertain. The CDR3 consists of 14 residues. With 0 bases removed from V and 4 bases from J, the gap between germline ends came to 8 bases. The germline V gene has CDR1 SGHRS and CDR2 YFSETQ.

This chain connects TRBV18 to TRBJ2-1; TRBD2 matches at 10 bases. Germline loops: CDR1 KGHSH, CDR2 LQKENI. The CDR3 is 16 amino acids. The J segment lost 8 bases and the V segment lost 2 bases, leaving 9 bases of the junction unmatched. The CDR3 is CASSPMTSGLGDEQFF. The CDR3 nucleotides read TGTGCCAGCTCACCAATGACTAGCGGGCTTGGTGATGAGCAGTTCTTC.

This clone was observed a few times. The chain couples TRBV9 to TRBJ2-2; D not certain. Germline V gene data show CDR1 as SGDLS and CDR2 as YYNGEE. Trimming left V 5 bases short and J 1 base short, with 15 bases between. This CDR3 comprises 16 residues. The CDR3, as DNA: TGTGCCAGCAGTCCTACCCCCCCCGGGAACACCGGGGAGCTGTTTTTT. Translated: CASSPTPPGNTGELFF.

The rearrangement uses TRBV30 and TRBJ1-2; TRBD1 matches at 12 bases. CDR3 size: 15 residues. Per the germline V gene, CDR1 is GTSNPN and CDR2 is SVGIG (reference sequence). Trimming took 1 base from V and 2 from J; bases not matched to a gene: 2. This CDR3 reads CAWSGGTGGNYGYTF. The CDR3 DNA reads as TGTGCCTGGAGTGGGGGGACAGGGGGCAACTATGGCTACACCTTC.

There are a few counts of this clone. V gene TRBV6-8 combines with J gene TRBJ1-2, with 7 nucleotides matching TRBD1. The CDR3 is made up of 13 amino acids. Germline V gives CDR1 MNHGY, CDR2 SAAAGT. The ends lost 5 bases at V and 6 bases at J; junction bases unmatched: 6. CDR3 protein: CASSGSGGNGYTF. The CDR3 coding sequence is TGTGCCAGCAGTGGATCAGGGGGGAATGGCTACACCTTC.

This clone has only a few counts. The chain joins TRBV19 to TRBJ1-1, with 7 bases lining up with TRBD1. Germline trimming cut 6 bases from V and 6 bases from J; bases unmatched to any gene: 7. Germline V lookup: CDR1 LNHDA, CDR2 SQIVND (reference sequence). The CDR3 sequence is 13 residues long. The CDR3 sequence is CASRTGTVAEAFF. Here the CDR3 DNA reads TGTGCCAGTAGAACTGGGACAGTGGCTGAAGCTTTCTTT.

This clone was picked up a small number of times. The chain carries TRBV30 and TRBJ2-5; 10 positions agree with TRBD1. The CDR3 contains 14 residues. V was pared by 2 bases and J by 5 bases, with 5 bases of the junction left unmatched. Germline V gene sequence: CDR1 GTSNPN, CDR2 SVGIG (reference sequence). CDR3 DNA sequence: TGTGCCTGGAGTAGGGACAGGGGAAGGGAGACCCAGTACTTC. It yields the protein CAWSRDRGRETQYF. Using reference TRBV30 and TRBJ2-5 for the parts outside the CDR3, the full variable domain is SQTIHQWPATLVQPVGSPLSLECTVEGTSNPNLYWYRQAAGRGLQLLFYSVGIGQISSEVPQNLSASRPQDRQFILSSKKLLLSDSGFYLCAWSRDRGRETQYFGPGTRLLVL.

This clone is categorized as hyperexpanded (1% or more). CDR3 DNA: TGTGCCAGCAGACCAGCCGGACTGGCCTACGAGCAGTACTTC. Its protein is CASRPAGLAYEQYF. The chain employs TRBV28 and TRBJ2-7; a possible D gene is TRBD2 (5 bases). CDR1 is MDHEN, CDR2 SYDVKM, per germline. The CDR3 consists of 14 residues. V dropped 6 bases and J dropped 2 bases, with 14 bases sitting between them.

This rearrangement joins TRBV11-3 to TRBJ2-2; 10 bases map to TRBD2. Germline lookup yields CDR1 SGHNT and CDR2 YENEEA. The CDR3 is 15 amino acids. V dropped 2 bases and J dropped 5; count of bases not matched to a gene: 2. CDR3 residues: CASSLKLAGTGELFF. As DNA, the CDR3 is TGTGCCAGCAGCTTAAAACTAGCGGGGACCGGGGAGCTGTTTTTT.

This clone is deemed medium-sized (0.01 to 0.1%). J is TRBJ2-1 and V is TRBV11-3, with 10 bases fitting TRBD2. CDR1 SGHNT and CDR2 YENEEA come from the germline V gene. V was clipped by 4 bases and J by 9 bases; unmatched bases: 9. This CDR3 contains 15 residues. The CDR3 region has the DNA TGTGCCAGCAGCTCCGGACTAGCGGATGGGAGTGAGCAGTTCTTC. Protein product: CASSSGLADGSEQFF.